These T cell receptor beta chains were read from a single sample in a study of blood T cell repertoires in COVID-19. Produced via immunoSEQ multiplex PCR; TCRdb's table is partial and in-frame only. Here the sample spans some 170,000 clones, over 65% being singletons. Sequenced: peripheral blood. These receptors all come from a man in his 60s with acute or convalescent COVID-19. Both conserved end residues are trimmed from each CDR3. Fields, in order: V gene, J gene, CDR3 protein.

TRBV5-1	TRBJ2-5	ASSLEGETQY
TRBV5-1	TRBJ2-7	ASSRGQGTY
TRBV5-4	TRBJ1-2	ASSLTGQSGYT
TRBV6-5	TRBJ1-1	ASSYSWTGNTEAF
TRBV5-8	TRBJ1-4	ASSAGRQATNEKLF
TRBV2	TRBJ2-2	ASSGGTGGGMVGELF
TRBV6-6	TRBJ1-1	ASSPKDMKNTEAF
TRBV19	TRBJ2-1	ASSPLRGLANNEQF
TRBV25-1	TRBJ1-6	ASSERTGISYNSPLH
TRBV2	TRBJ1-6	ASRGQMNPDSPLH
TRBV6-2/TRBV6-3	TRBJ2-7	ASSYGGGTYEQY
TRBV28	TRBJ2-7	ASSPLSGTGSYEQY
TRBV10-2	TRBJ2-2	ASGGQGNTGELF
TRBV4-1	TRBJ1-1	ASSQDSITEAF
TRBV5-5	TRBJ1-1	ASSLDSNTEAF
TRBV27	TRBJ2-6	ASRPGSGANVLT
TRBV9	TRBJ2-1	ASSVGPSSYNEQF
TRBV30	TRBJ2-7	AWSVWGQASSYEQY
TRBV2	TRBJ1-1	ASSVRFGGGNTEAF
TRBV5-1	TRBJ1-2	ASSSGQGTYGYT
TRBV3-1/TRBV3-2	TRBJ1-2	ASSSDRNYGYT
TRBV19	TRBJ1-4	ASRPHTTTNEKLF
TRBV19	TRBJ2-1	ASSMVLAGGLSV
TRBV4-3	TRBJ1-1	ASSQVGAGGLRTEAF
TRBV27	TRBJ2-3	ASSSPSGGPDTQY
TRBV5-5	TRBJ2-7	ASSFGRGGYEQY
TRBV21-1	TRBJ2-1	ASSNNFGLAGFREQF
TRBV3-1/TRBV3-2	TRBJ2-1	ASSQGSGGNEQF
TRBV28	TRBJ1-6	ASSPRDSGNSPLH
TRBV5-1	TRBJ2-7	ASRPGVTYEQY
TRBV18	TRBJ2-1	ASSLNRVYSYNEQF
TRBV10-2	TRBJ2-1	ASSFLEYNEQF
TRBV18	TRBJ1-6	ASSSRQGFNSPLH
TRBV30	TRBJ2-2	AWSVGGAGELF
TRBV2	TRBJ1-3	ASSIGTGGNTIY
TRBV3-1/TRBV3-2	TRBJ2-2	ASSQDSDRVDTGELF
TRBV6-1	TRBJ2-7	ASSEGTGNYEQY
TRBV6-5	TRBJ1-4	ASSYLSRGANEKLF
TRBV6-5	TRBJ1-2	ASSNPGQPYGYT
TRBV5-1	TRBJ1-2	ASSLRVTGAGNYGYT
TRBV3-1/TRBV3-2	TRBJ1-2	ASSQEIQGVRGYT